This record looks at one T cell receptor beta chain sequence and its context. Its antigen is still unknown. The V and J ends lost 1 base and 0 bases respectively, with 10 bases between them. The CDR3 consists of 15 residues. Germline V gene sequence: CDR1 MNHEY, CDR2 SMNVEV (reference sequence). The sample is drawn from a study of T cell repertoires in cytomegalovirus infection. The wider study: An indication of both CMV infection and matching HLA type came from public TCR beta signatures.

Whole-study findings and limits: Identification of carriers of CMV plus the relevant HLA was achieved through cumulative public TCR beta family frequency. In two of eight donors, the top clonotype was HLA-C-restricted CMV-specific.

MiXCR, applied by TCRdb to the reads, yields one record per CDR3 protein. The sample records tens of thousands of distinct CDR3 sequences, roughly 22% being singletons. The origin of this receptor is a human donor in good health (CMV status not recorded). Some clones in this sample may be carry-over from other donors' samples. Sequencing was performed on CD8+ T cells from cultured PBMCs, taken from culture after CMV antigen stimulation. The V and J genes are TRBV27 and TRBJ2-7, with no clear D. Here the CDR3 reads CASSLLDGSSYEQYF. In DNA form, the CDR3 reads TGTGCCAGCAGTTTATTAGACGGGTCCTCCTACGAGCAGTACTTC.